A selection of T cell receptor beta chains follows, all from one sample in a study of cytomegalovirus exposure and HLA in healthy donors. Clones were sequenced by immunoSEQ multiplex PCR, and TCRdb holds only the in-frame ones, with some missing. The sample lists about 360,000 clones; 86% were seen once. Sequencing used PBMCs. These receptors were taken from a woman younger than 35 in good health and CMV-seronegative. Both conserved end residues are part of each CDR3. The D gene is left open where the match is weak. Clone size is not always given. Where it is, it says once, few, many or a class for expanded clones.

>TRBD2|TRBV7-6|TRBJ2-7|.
CASSLAQASGLRGIVYEQYF
TGTGCCAGCAGCTTAGCGCAAGCTAGCGGTCTCCGAGGGATCGTCTACGAGCAGTACTTC
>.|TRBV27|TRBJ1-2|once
CASSPLEGAGGYTF
TGTGCCAGCAGCCCACTCGAAGGGGCAGGTGGCTACACCTTC
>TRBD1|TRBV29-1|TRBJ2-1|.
CSVQGQGSNNEQFF
TGCAGCGTTCAAGGACAGGGGTCAAACAATGAGCAGTTCTTC
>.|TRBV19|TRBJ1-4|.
CASSVWRNEKLFF
TGTGCCAGCTCCGTATGGCGGAATGAAAAACTGTTTTTT
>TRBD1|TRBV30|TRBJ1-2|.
CAWKGTGEGYTF
TGTGCCTGGAAGGGGACAGGGGAAGGCTACACCTTC
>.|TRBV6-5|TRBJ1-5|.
CASSYSRSNQPQHF
TGTGCCAGCAGTTACTCTCGTTCGAATCAGCCCCAGCATTTT
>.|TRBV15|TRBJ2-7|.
CATSRAPDYRQYF
TGTGCCACCAGCAGAGCACCCGACTACCGGCAGTACTTC
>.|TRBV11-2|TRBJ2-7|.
CASSRFMGVGYYEQYF
TGTGCCAGCAGCCGTTTTATGGGAGTGGGGTACTACGAGCAGTACTTC
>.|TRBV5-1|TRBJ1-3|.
CASSLFDRSSSGNTIYF
TGCGCCAGCAGCTTATTCGACAGGTCTAGCTCTGGAAACACCATATATTTT
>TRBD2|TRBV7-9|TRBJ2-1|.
CASSLSGVEQFF
TGTGCCAGCAGCTTGAGCGGGGTTGAGCAGTTCTTC
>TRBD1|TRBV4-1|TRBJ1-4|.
CASSQTGQGRDEKLFF
TGCGCCAGCAGCCAAACCGGACAGGGGAGAGACGAAAAACTGTTTTTT
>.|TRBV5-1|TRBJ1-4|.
CASSHQGINEKLFF
TGCGCCAGCAGCCACCAGGGAATTAATGAAAAACTGTTTTTT
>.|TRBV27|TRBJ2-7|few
CASSPGNSYEQYF
TGTGCCAGCAGTCCGGGGAACTCCTACGAGCAGTACTTC
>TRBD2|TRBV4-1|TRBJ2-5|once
CASSRGASGQETQYF
TGCGCCAGCAGCCGCGGGGCTAGCGGACAAGAGACCCAGTACTTC
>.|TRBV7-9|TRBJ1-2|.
CASSLASAVIYGYTF
TGTGCCAGCAGCTTAGCGTCCGCAGTTATCTATGGCTACACCTTC
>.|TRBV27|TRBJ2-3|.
CASSLGPLGTQYF
TGTGCCAGCAGTTTAGGGCCCCTCGGTACGCAGTATTTT
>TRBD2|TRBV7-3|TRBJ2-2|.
CASSYRLAVNTGELFF
TGTGCCAGCAGCTACCGACTAGCGGTAAACACCGGGGAGCTGTTTTTT
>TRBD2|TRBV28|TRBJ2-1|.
CASSFFGGDEQFF
TGTGCCAGCAGTTTCTTCGGGGGGGATGAGCAGTTCTTC
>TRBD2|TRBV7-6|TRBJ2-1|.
CASSPGLAGGLTYNEQFF
TGTGCCAGCAGCCCGGGACTAGCGGGGGGCCTGACCTACAATGAGCAGTTCTTC
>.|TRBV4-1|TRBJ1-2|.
CASSQDGYGYTF
TGCGCCAGCAGCCAAGACGGGTACGGCTACACCTTC
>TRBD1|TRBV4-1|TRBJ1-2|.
CASSQQYEQGAYGYTF
TGCGCCAGCAGCCAACAATATGAACAGGGGGCCTATGGCTACACCTTC
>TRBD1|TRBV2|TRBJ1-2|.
CASSEGTGLYGYTF
TGTGCCAGCAGTGAGGGGACAGGGCTCTATGGCTACACCTTC
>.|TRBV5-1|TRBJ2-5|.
CASSFGILDKTQYF
TGCGCCAGCAGCTTCGGGATTTTGGATAAGACCCAGTACTTC
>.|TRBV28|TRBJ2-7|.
CASSGVSYEQYF
TGTGCCAGCAGTGGAGTATCCTACGAGCAGTACTTC
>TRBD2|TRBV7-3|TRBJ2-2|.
CASSLSGSGTGELFF
TGTGCCAGCAGCTTAAGCGGGAGTGGCACCGGGGAGCTGTTTTTT
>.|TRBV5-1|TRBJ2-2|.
CASSAGLLNTGELFF
TGCGCCAGCAGCGCGGGGCTTCTGAACACCGGGGAGCTGTTTTTT
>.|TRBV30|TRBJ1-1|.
CAWSGVRVEAFF
TGTGCCTGGAGTGGAGTCCGGGTTGAAGCTTTCTTT
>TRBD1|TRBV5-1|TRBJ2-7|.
CASSLSPSTGNEQYF
TGCGCCAGCAGCTTGTCCCCATCGACAGGGAACGAGCAGTACTTC
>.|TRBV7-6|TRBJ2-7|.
CASSLGDPRYYEQYF
TGTGCCAGCAGCTTAGGCGATCCCAGGTATTACGAGCAGTACTTC
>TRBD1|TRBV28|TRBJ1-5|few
CASSKAGTGVQPQHF
TGTGCCAGCAGTAAAGCCGGGACAGGGGTACAGCCCCAGCATTTT
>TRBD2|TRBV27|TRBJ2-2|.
CASSLSRRELGTGELFF
TGTGCCAGCAGTTTATCTAGGCGGGAGCTGGGGACCGGGGAGCTGTTTTTT
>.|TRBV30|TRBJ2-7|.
CAWSLTPYEQYF
TGTGCCTGGAGCCTTACTCCATACGAGCAGTACTTC
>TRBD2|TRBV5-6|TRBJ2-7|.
CASSIYGTSGRSEQYF
TGTGCCAGCAGCATCTACGGGACTAGCGGGAGAAGCGAGCAGTACTTC